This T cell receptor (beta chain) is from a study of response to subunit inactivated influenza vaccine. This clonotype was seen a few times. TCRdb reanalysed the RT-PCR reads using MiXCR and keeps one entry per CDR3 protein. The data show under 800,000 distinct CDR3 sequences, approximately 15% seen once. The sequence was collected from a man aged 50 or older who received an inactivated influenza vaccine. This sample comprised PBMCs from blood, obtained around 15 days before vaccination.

The CDR3, as DNA: TGCAGTGCTAAACCAACGGACAGGGTTTACGAGCAGTACTTC. Its protein product is CSAKPTDRVYEQYF. The rearrangement joins TRBV20-1 to TRBJ2-7, with 8 bases fitting TRBD1. Germline V gene data show CDR1 as DFQATT and CDR2 as SNEGSKA (reference sequence). This CDR3 is built from 14 residues. V lost 4 bases to trimming and J lost 4 bases; unmatched junction nucleotides: 9.